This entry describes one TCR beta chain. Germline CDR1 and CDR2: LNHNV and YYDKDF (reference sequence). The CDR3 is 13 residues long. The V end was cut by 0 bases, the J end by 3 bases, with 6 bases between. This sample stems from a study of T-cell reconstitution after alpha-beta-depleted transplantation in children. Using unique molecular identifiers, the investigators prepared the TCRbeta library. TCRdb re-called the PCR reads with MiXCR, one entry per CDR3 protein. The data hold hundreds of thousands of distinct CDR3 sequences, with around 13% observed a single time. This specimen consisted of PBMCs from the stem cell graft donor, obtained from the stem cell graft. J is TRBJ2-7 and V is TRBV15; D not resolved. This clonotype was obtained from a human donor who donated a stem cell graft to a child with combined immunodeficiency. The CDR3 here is CATSREGLYEQYF. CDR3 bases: TGTGCCACCAGCAGAGAAGGGCTCTACGAGCAGTACTTC.